This is a list of T cell receptor beta chains from one sample in a study of T cell changes during pregnancy in multiple sclerosis. Produced via immunoSEQ multiplex PCR; TCRdb's table is partial and in-frame only. Of 90,000 or so clones in the sample, about 91% are singletons; the top ten hold under 0.95%. Sequenced material: peripheral blood, taken before pregnancy. The receptor set was obtained from a female donor with multiple sclerosis, enrolled in a pregnancy study. The CDR3 runs from the conserved cysteine through the conserved F or W. A D gene is named only where the DNA matches it firmly. A clone size is listed for some rows: how often the clone was seen (once, few, many), or a class if it is expanded.

clone size: NA
V gene: TRBV7-9
D gene: NA
J gene: TRBJ1-2
CDR3 DNA: TGTGCCAGCAGCTTGGGGTGGGAGGGACAAATCTATGGCTACACCTTC
CDR3 protein: CASSLGWEGQIYGYTF

clone size: NA
V gene: TRBV15
D gene: NA
J gene: TRBJ2-7
CDR3 DNA: TGTGCCACCAGCAGAGATACAGACGAGCAGTACTTC
CDR3 protein: CATSRDTDEQYF

clone size: NA
V gene: TRBV19
D gene: TRBD1
J gene: TRBJ2-7
CDR3 DNA: TGTGCCAGTACTCGGACAGGAGAACTTTACGAGCAGTACTTC
CDR3 protein: CASTRTGELYEQYF

clone size: NA
V gene: TRBV18
D gene: TRBD2
J gene: TRBJ2-4
CDR3 DNA: TGTGCCAGCTCACCCGGGAAGTGGGAGGGAGACATTCAGTACTTC
CDR3 protein: CASSPGKWEGDIQYF

clone size: NA
V gene: TRBV2
D gene: TRBD1
J gene: TRBJ2-5
CDR3 DNA: TGTGCCAGCAGTGGACAGGGCCAAGAGACCCAGTACTTC
CDR3 protein: CASSGQGQETQYF

clone size: NA
V gene: TRBV2
D gene: NA
J gene: TRBJ2-7
CDR3 DNA: TGTGCCAGCAGGGAGAACGTCCAGCAGACCTACGAGCAGTACTTC
CDR3 protein: CASRENVQQTYEQYF

clone size: NA
V gene: TRBV30
D gene: NA
J gene: TRBJ2-7
CDR3 DNA: TGTGCCTGGAGACAGCTTCCCACCTACGAGCAGTACTTC
CDR3 protein: CAWRQLPTYEQYF

clone size: NA
V gene: TRBV11-3
D gene: TRBD1
J gene: TRBJ2-7
CDR3 DNA: TGTGCCAGCAGCAGGGGACAGACCGAGTCCTACGAGCAGTACTTC
CDR3 protein: CASSRGQTESYEQYF

clone size: NA
V gene: TRBV19
D gene: NA
J gene: TRBJ2-7
CDR3 DNA: TGTGCCAGTAGTAGATTCGGAGACTACGAGCAGTACTTC
CDR3 protein: CASSRFGDYEQYF

clone size: NA
V gene: TRBV19
D gene: NA
J gene: TRBJ1-1
CDR3 DNA: TGTGCCAGTAGTGCGGACATTTTGAACACTGAAGCTTTCTTT
CDR3 protein: CASSADILNTEAFF

clone size: once
V gene: TRBV5-4
D gene: TRBD2
J gene: TRBJ2-3
CDR3 DNA: TGTGCCAGCAGCTTAGCGGGAAGAGATACGCAGTATTTT
CDR3 protein: CASSLAGRDTQYF

clone size: NA
V gene: TRBV7-9
D gene: TRBD2
J gene: TRBJ2-5
CDR3 DNA: TGTGCCAGCAGGGGACTAGCGGGAGGGACGTACCAAGAGACCCAGTACTTC
CDR3 protein: CASRGLAGGTYQETQYF

clone size: few
V gene: TRBV9
D gene: TRBD1
J gene: TRBJ1-1
CDR3 DNA: TGTGCCAGCAGCGTAGCGGTACAGGGGTGGACTGAAGCTTTCTTT
CDR3 protein: CASSVAVQGWTEAFF

clone size: NA
V gene: TRBV27
D gene: NA
J gene: TRBJ2-7
CDR3 DNA: NA
CDR3 protein: CASSSSTGPYEQYF

clone size: NA
V gene: TRBV6-4
D gene: NA
J gene: TRBJ1-1
CDR3 DNA: TGTGCCAGCAGTGAGGGGGCTGGCTCCGTGCGAGCTTTCTTT
CDR3 protein: CASSEGAGSVRAFF

clone size: NA
V gene: TRBV27
D gene: TRBD1
J gene: TRBJ2-4
CDR3 DNA: TGTGCCAGCAGACCAACTTACAGGGGTACCAAAAACATTCAGTACTTC
CDR3 protein: CASRPTYRGTKNIQYF

clone size: NA
V gene: TRBV18
D gene: TRBD1
J gene: TRBJ2-7
CDR3 DNA: TGTGCCAGCTCGCCTCCGGGACAGGGGACCGAGCAGTACTTC
CDR3 protein: CASSPPGQGTEQYF

clone size: NA
V gene: TRBV12-5
D gene: TRBD1
J gene: TRBJ1-3
CDR3 DNA: TGTGCTAGCGGACAGGGGACTGGAAACACCATATATTTT
CDR3 protein: CASGQGTGNTIYF

clone size: few
V gene: TRBV5-4
D gene: TRBD1
J gene: TRBJ1-4
CDR3 DNA: TGTGCCAGCAGCTCCTGGGACAGTCCTAATGAAAAACTGTTTTTT
CDR3 protein: CASSSWDSPNEKLFF

clone size: NA
V gene: TRBV5-1
D gene: TRBD2
J gene: TRBJ2-1
CDR3 DNA: TGCGCCAGCAGCCCGGGACTAGCGGTGACCTACAATGAGCAGTTCTTC
CDR3 protein: CASSPGLAVTYNEQFF

clone size: NA
V gene: TRBV10-3
D gene: TRBD2
J gene: TRBJ2-5
CDR3 DNA: TGTGCCATCAGTGAACTAGCGGGGGGCCGACAAGAGACCCAGTACTTC
CDR3 protein: CAISELAGGRQETQYF

clone size: NA
V gene: TRBV4-2
D gene: NA
J gene: TRBJ1-2
CDR3 DNA: TGTGCCAGCAGCCAAGAAAAGGGGCTTACAGGGCGGTCTAACTATGGCTACACCTTC
CDR3 protein: CASSQEKGLTGRSNYGYTF

clone size: NA
V gene: TRBV4-3
D gene: TRBD1
J gene: TRBJ2-7
CDR3 DNA: TGCGCCAGCAGCCAAGGTGAGGGGACAGGGAGGGACGAGCAGTACTTC
CDR3 protein: CASSQGEGTGRDEQYF

clone size: once
V gene: TRBV19
D gene: NA
J gene: TRBJ2-1
CDR3 DNA: TGTGCCAGTAGTATAGGGCAGAACTCCTACAATGAGCAGTTCTTC
CDR3 protein: CASSIGQNSYNEQFF

clone size: NA
V gene: TRBV5-1
D gene: NA
J gene: TRBJ1-1
CDR3 DNA: TGCGCCAGCAGCTTCAGGGGCCCAAGGGATACTGAAGCTTTCTTT
CDR3 protein: CASSFRGPRDTEAFF

clone size: NA
V gene: TRBV29-1
D gene: TRBD1
J gene: TRBJ1-2
CDR3 DNA: TGCAGCGTTGAAACGGCAGGGGGCGGCTATGGCTACACCTTC
CDR3 protein: CSVETAGGGYGYTF

clone size: once
V gene: TRBV6-6
D gene: NA
J gene: TRBJ2-7
CDR3 DNA: TGTGCCAGCAGTTACGGTGGGGTTGGAGGCTACGAGCAGTACTTC
CDR3 protein: CASSYGGVGGYEQYF

clone size: NA
V gene: TRBV10-3
D gene: NA
J gene: TRBJ2-1
CDR3 DNA: TGTGCCATCAGTATCGGGGATGAGCAGTTCTTC
CDR3 protein: CAISIGDEQFF

clone size: NA
V gene: TRBV7-6
D gene: TRBD1
J gene: TRBJ2-1
CDR3 DNA: TGTGCCAGCAGCTTAAAGCCGGGACAGGGGAATGAGCAGTTCTTC
CDR3 protein: CASSLKPGQGNEQFF

clone size: NA
V gene: TRBV14
D gene: NA
J gene: TRBJ2-3
CDR3 DNA: TGTGCCAGCAGCCAGCGCTCAGGGAACACAGATACGCAGTATTTT
CDR3 protein: CASSQRSGNTDTQYF

clone size: NA
V gene: TRBV4-1
D gene: TRBD2
J gene: TRBJ2-1
CDR3 DNA: TGCGCCAGCAGCCTAACTCATGCGGGGGGAATCGTCGATGAGCAGTTCTTC
CDR3 protein: CASSLTHAGGIVDEQFF

clone size: NA
V gene: TRBV7-2
D gene: NA
J gene: TRBJ2-3
CDR3 DNA: TGTGCCAGCAGCTCGAGGGTGGATACGCAGTATTTT
CDR3 protein: CASSSRVDTQYF

clone size: NA
V gene: TRBV11-2
D gene: TRBD2
J gene: TRBJ2-1
CDR3 DNA: TGTGCCAGCAGCTTAGACACTAGCGGGAGATACAATGAGCAGTTCTTC
CDR3 protein: CASSLDTSGRYNEQFF

clone size: NA
V gene: TRBV28
D gene: TRBD1
J gene: TRBJ2-7
CDR3 DNA: TGTGCCAGCAGCTCGGACAGGGGAGGCGTTCTATACGAGCAGTACTTC
CDR3 protein: CASSSDRGGVLYEQYF

clone size: once
V gene: TRBV5-1
D gene: TRBD1
J gene: TRBJ1-4
CDR3 DNA: TGCGCCAGCAGGGACCAGGGGGCTGATAATGAAAAACTGTTTTTT
CDR3 protein: CASRDQGADNEKLFF

clone size: NA
V gene: TRBV12-5
D gene: NA
J gene: TRBJ2-5
CDR3 DNA: TGTGCTAGTGGTTTGCAGGAAGAGACCCAGTACTTC
CDR3 protein: CASGLQEETQYF

clone size: few
V gene: TRBV6-5
D gene: NA
J gene: TRBJ1-5
CDR3 DNA: TGTGCCAGCAGTTACTCTCGACAGAGCAATCAGCCCCAGCATTTT
CDR3 protein: CASSYSRQSNQPQHF